The 27 T cell receptor beta chains presented below share a single source sample, sequenced in a study of monozygotic twins with cystic fibrosis. TCRdb's table, derived via immunoSEQ multiplex PCR, lists solely in-frame clones and lacks some. The sample yields 13,000 or so clones, 85% to 90% seen once. Sequencing was done on a sample of blood. The origin of the receptors is a boy under 18 with cystic fibrosis.

The V and J genes are TRBV5-4 and TRBJ2-7, with D possibly being TRBD2 (7 bases). From germline, CDR1 is SGHNT and CDR2 YYREEE (reference sequence). The CDR3 has 16 amino acids. With 4 bases removed from V and 0 bases from J, the gap between germline ends came to 17 bases. The CDR3 here is CASSPGGSLSSYEQYF. CDR3 sequence (DNA): TGTGCCAGCAGCCCGGGGGGCAGCCTCTCCTCCTACGAGCAGTACTTC. The full variable domain, with the rest looked up from reference TRBV5-4 and TRBJ2-7, is ETGVTQSPTHLIKTRGQQVTLRCSSQSGHNTVSWYQQALGQGPQFIFQYYREEENGRGNFPPRFSGLQFPNYSSELNVNALELDDSALYLCASSPGGSLSSYEQYFGPGTRLTVT.

CDR3 nucleotide sequence: TGTGCCAGCAGGTCAACCTTCCGGCAGTTCTTC. Translated, it gives CASRSTFRQFF. The chain couples TRBV7-9 to TRBJ2-1; no clear D. V gave up 6 bases and J gave up 12 bases, with 12 bases separating them. In germline, CDR1 is SEHNR, CDR2 FQNEAQ (reference sequence). This CDR3 region has 11 residues.

The chain uses TRBV19 and TRBJ1-3; 7 bases agree with TRBD1. Germline V gene sequence: CDR1 LNHDA, CDR2 SQIVND (reference sequence). V dropped 7 bases and J dropped 1; count of bases not matched to a gene: 10. The CDR3 has 16 amino acids. CDR3 protein: CASTAWTGPSGNTIYF. CDR3 nucleotides: TGTGCCAGTACCGCTTGGACAGGCCCTTCTGGAAACACCATATATTTT.

This clone is a singleton in its sample. The J gene is TRBJ2-7, the V gene TRBV5-1; D is undetermined. Deletions cut 1 base from V and 1 base from J, with 6 bases between. The CDR3 consists of 13 residues. Per germline, CDR1 SGHRS and CDR2 YFSETQ. The CDR3 bases are TGCGCCAGCAGCTTGCAAAGGTCCTACGAGCAGTACTTC. Its translation is CASSLQRSYEQYF.

The J gene is TRBJ1-4, the V gene TRBV5-5; D is unresolved. In germline, CDR1 is SGHKS, CDR2 YYEKEE (reference sequence). This CDR3 spans 13 amino acids. Trimming removed 0 bases from V and 8 bases from J, with 8 bases in between. CDR3 in amino acids: CASSLAPREKLFF. The DNA for the CDR3 is TGTGCCAGCAGCTTGGCCCCACGCGAAAAACTGTTTTTT.

The chain couples TRBV29-1 to TRBJ1-1; D possibly corresponds to TRBD1 (6 bases). The CDR3 spans 13 residues. Germline CDR1 is SQVTM and CDR2 is ANQGSEA. Trimming cost V 5 bases and J 1 base, with 11 bases left between them. The CDR3 here is CSVSGATNTEAFF. Written as DNA, the CDR3 is TGCAGCGTTTCAGGGGCTACGAACACTGAAGCTTTCTTT.

V usage is TRBV2 and J usage is TRBJ2-3, with D uncertain. V was shortened by 3 bases and J by 0 bases, with 4 bases between the two germline ends. The CDR3 extends over 13 amino acids. Germline lookup yields CDR1 SNHLY and CDR2 FYNNEI. CDR3 region: CASSDTSTDTQYF. The CDR3, as DNA: TGTGCCAGCAGTGACACTAGCACAGATACGCAGTATTTT.

This chain connects TRBV6-6 to TRBJ1-1; D possibly corresponds to TRBD1 (5 bases). CDR3 size: 13 residues. Per the germline V gene, CDR1 is MNHNY and CDR2 is SVGAGI (reference sequence). V lost 4 bases, J lost 1 base, and 7 bases lay in between. The CDR3 DNA is TGTGCCAGCAGTTCGCAGGGGAACACTGAAGCTTTCTTT. This sequence encodes CASSSQGNTEAFF.

The chain is built from TRBV2 and TRBJ1-2, with D unclear. V was pared by 1 base and J by 6 bases, with 15 bases between. Germline V CDR1 and CDR2: SNHLY, FYNNEI. CDR3 length: 15 amino acids. As DNA, the CDR3 is TGTGCCAGCAGTGAAGGTTCTGTGCTATTAGATGGCTACACCTTC. Residues: CASSEGSVLLDGYTF. Together with reference TRBV2 and TRBJ1-2, the CDR3 gives the full variable domain: EPEVTQTPSHQVTQMGQEVILRCVPISNHLYFYWYRQILGQKVEFLVSFYNNEISEKSEIFDDQFSVERPDGSNFTLKIRSTKLEDSAMYFCASSEGSVLLDGYTFGSGTRLTVV.

The chain uses TRBV30 and TRBJ2-5, with 12 bases matching TRBD2. The CDR3 sequence is 12 residues long. V shed 5 bases, J shed 5 bases, and the junction held 0 bases outside the gene matches. The germline V gene encodes CDR1 GTSNPN and CDR2 SVGIG (reference sequence). As DNA, the CDR3 is TGTGCCTGGGGACTAGCGGGGGAGACCCAGTACTTC. Its translation is CAWGLAGETQYF.

The chain carries TRBV19 and TRBJ1-4; 12 bases map to TRBD1. With V trimmed by 7 bases and J by 6 bases, 12 bases remained unmatched. The CDR3 consists of 17 residues. Germline CDR1 is LNHDA and CDR2 is SQIVND (reference sequence). The CDR3 sequence: CASTPRDRGRLDEKLFF. CDR3 nucleotides: TGTGCCAGTACTCCGCGGGACAGGGGGCGTTTAGATGAAAAACTGTTTTTT.

The V and J genes are TRBV19 and TRBJ1-2; D is unclear. V lost 6 bases and J lost 3, with 5 bases in between. CDR3 length: 11 amino acids. Germline V gene data show CDR1 as LNHDA and CDR2 as SQIVND (reference sequence). CDR3 loop: CASRVDYGYTF. DNA for the CDR3: TGTGCCAGTAGGGTAGACTATGGCTACACCTTC.

The chain links TRBV5-4 to TRBJ2-5; D unclear. Per the germline V gene, CDR1 is SGHNT and CDR2 is YYREEE (reference sequence). Trimming stripped 4 bases from V and 5 bases from J, with 15 bases between. CDR3 size: 14 residues. Written as DNA, the CDR3 is TGTGCCAGCAGCCCGACGGCGTCGAGGGAGACCCAGTACTTC. It encodes CASSPTASRETQYF.

The chain carries TRBV7-2 and TRBJ2-3; TRBD2 matches at 9 bases. With 6 bases clipped from V and 4 bases from J, the junction kept 2 bases outside the gene matches. The CDR3 runs to 13 residues. Germline loops: CDR1 SGHTA, CDR2 FQGNSA. The CDR3 DNA sequence: TGTGCCAGCAGGCGGGGGGGCGCAGATACGCAGTATTTT. Its translation is CASRRGGADTQYF.

Here the CDR3 reads CASSLAVRRSTNEKLFF. The DNA for the CDR3 is TGTGCCAGCAGCTTAGCGGTCAGAAGATCAACTAATGAAAAACTGTTTTTT. This chain links TRBV7-2 with TRBJ1-4; D remains unclear. V lost 0 bases and J 0 bases, leaving 11 bases between the germline ends. This CDR3 has 17 residues. The germline gives CDR1 SGHTA, CDR2 FQGNSA.

V gene TRBV5-1 combines with J gene TRBJ1-2, with D possibly TRBD1 on 5 matching bases. Germline CDR1 SGHRS, CDR2 YFSETQ. Trimming stripped 0 bases from V and 2 bases from J, with 8 bases between. This CDR3 has 14 residues. CDR3 sequence reads: CASSLERGNYGYTF. CDR3 bases: TGCGCCAGCAGCTTGGAACGGGGGAACTATGGCTACACCTTC. The entire variable domain, with the rest obtained from reference TRBV5-1 and TRBJ1-2, is as follows: KAGVTQTPRYLIKTRGQQVTLSCSPISGHRSVSWYQQTPGQGLQFLFEYFSETQRNKGNFPGRFSGRQFSNSRSEMNVSTLELGDSALYLCASSLERGNYGYTFGSGTRLTVV.

V gene TRBV5-1 combines with J gene TRBJ2-1; unclear D gene. Germline loops: CDR1 SGHRS, CDR2 YFSETQ. Trimming pared 0 bases from V and 13 bases from J, leaving 11 bases between. There are 12 residues in the CDR3. The CDR3 protein is CASSLDQTNQFF. The CDR3 region has the DNA TGCGCCAGCAGCTTGGATCAAACTAATCAGTTCTTC.

V is TRBV6-5 and J is TRBJ1-5, with no clear D. Germline CDR1 reads MNHEY; CDR2 reads SVGAGI. CDR3 size: 13 residues. The V gene lost 0 bases and the J gene lost 7 bases, with 7 bases spanning the gap. The DNA of the CDR3 is TGTGCCAGCAGTTACTCAGTACGACAGCCCCAGCATTTT. Protein sequence: CASSYSVRQPQHF.

This clone was seen once. CDR3 in DNA: TGTGCCAGCAGTTCCACGTGGGACAGGGGACGCAATCAGCCCCAGCATTTT. Its translation: CASSSTWDRGRNQPQHF. The chain carries TRBV27 and TRBJ1-5, with 10 bases identical to TRBD1. Trimming removed 4 bases from V and 2 bases from J; junction bases left unmatched: 8. The CDR3 covers 17 residues. Germline CDR1 and CDR2: MNHEY and SMNVEV (reference sequence).

This clone has a handful of counts. The V call is TRBV2, the J call TRBJ1-6; D unresolved. Trimming stripped 8 bases from V and 9 bases from J, with 2 bases between. This CDR3 comprises 9 residues. CDR1 and CDR2 (germline): SNHLY, FYNNEI. The CDR3 nucleotides read TGTGCCAGCTCTTCACCCCTCCACTTT. Amino acid sequence: CASSSPLHF.

The chain couples TRBV18 to TRBJ1-3; D is ambiguous. Per germline, CDR1 KGHSH and CDR2 LQKENI. The germline V and J ends were trimmed by 0 bases and 7 bases, with 13 bases remaining between them. This CDR3 comprises 15 residues. The CDR3 protein is CASSPPGRVRNTIYF. CDR3 in DNA: TGTGCCAGCTCACCACCGGGCCGGGTACGGAACACCATATATTTT.

This chain uses TRBV2 with TRBJ2-7; 10 bases match TRBD2. The CDR3 is made up of 13 amino acids. In germline, CDR1 is SNHLY, CDR2 FYNNEI. V lost 9 bases to trimming and J lost 2 bases; unmatched junction nucleotides: 4. The CDR3 protein is CASTSGITYEQYF. CDR3 in DNA: TGTGCCAGTACTAGCGGGATAACCTACGAGCAGTACTTC.

The rearrangement uses TRBV19 and TRBJ2-1; TRBD2 matches 10 bases. CDR3 length: 17 residues. Losses at the gene ends were 6 bases for V and 4 bases for J; bases not matched to a gene: 12. CDR1 is LNHDA and CDR2 is SQIVND in the germline V gene (reference sequence). CDR3 DNA sequence: TGTGCCAGTAGCGATGGACTAGCGGAATTCCTTTACAATGAGCAGTTCTTC. It is translated as CASSDGLAEFLYNEQFF.

The J gene is TRBJ2-5, the V gene TRBV11-2; 9 bases agree with TRBD2. After removal of 1 base from V and 5 bases from J, the junction contained 14 bases not matched to a gene. The CDR3 runs 18 residues. CDR1 is SGHAT, CDR2 FQNNGV, per germline. CDR3 in DNA: TGTGCCAGCAGCTTAGGGATGCGGGAGGGCTTGGGAATGGAGACCCAGTACTTC. Protein sequence: CASSLGMREGLGMETQYF.

The CDR3 spells CASSPQGYSVSYEQYF. The CDR3 DNA reads as TGTGCCAGCAGTCCACAGGGCTATAGTGTCTCCTACGAGCAGTACTTC. The rearrangement links TRBV28 to TRBJ2-7; D might be TRBD1 (6 bases). The V gene lost 5 bases and the J gene lost 0 bases, with 17 bases spanning the gap. CDR1 is MDHEN and CDR2 is SYDVKM in the germline V gene. There are 16 residues in the CDR3.

The CDR3: CASSRTALAGKDTQYF. The CDR3 DNA reads as TGTGCCAGCAGCCGTACGGCCCTAGCGGGGAAAGATACGCAGTATTTT. This chain joins TRBV7-3 and TRBJ2-3, with 9 bases fitting TRBD2. This CDR3 contains 16 residues. CDR1 and CDR2 from the germline V gene are SGHTA and FQGTGA. J gave up 5 bases and V 5 bases, and 11 bases lay outside the gene matches.

The J gene is TRBJ2-7, the V gene TRBV7-6, with a possible D match to TRBD2 (6 bases). The V end was cut by 5 bases, the J end by 2 bases, with 22 bases between. The CDR3 has 17 amino acids. Germline V CDR1 and CDR2: SGHVS, FNYEAQ. Here the CDR3 reads CASSPKYPASAAYEQYF. Written as DNA, the CDR3 is TGTGCCAGCAGCCCAAAGTATCCGGCTAGCGCGGCCTACGAGCAGTACTTC.